This TCR beta chain is from a study of T cells after posttransplantation cyclophosphamide. Study-wide points: TRB clonality was highly associated with recipient CMV seropositivity and reactivation. Later post-transplant blood repertoires were often dominated by donor CD8+ memory clones. Skin or GI-infiltrating T cells shared few TRB sequences with blood.

The assay was immunoSEQ multiplex PCR, and TCRdb's table has in-frame clones only and misses some. This sample carries over 35,000 clones, none of them present only once. There are a few counts of this clone. Its antigen is unidentified. There are 15 residues in the CDR3. Germline-derived CDR1 and CDR2 are SGHTA and FQGNSA. V shed 2 bases and J 3 bases; nucleotides not matched to a gene: 2. Peripheral blood was collected from the related graft donor on the marrow donation day. The receptor's source is a man aged 35 to 55 in good health, CMV-negative, and a related stem cell transplant donor. V usage is TRBV7-2 and J usage is TRBJ2-3, with 10 bases fitting TRBD2. The sequencing input was PBMCs. The CDR3 DNA reads as TGTGCCAGCAGCTTAACTAGCGGGGTGACAGATACGCAGTATTTT. Its protein product is CASSLTSGVTDTQYF.